A single sample gave rise to the 17 T cell receptor beta chains below, sequenced in a study of neoadjuvant anti-PD-1 for oral cavity cancer. Specified time point: after neoadjuvant nivolumab, at surgical resection. Profiled with immunoSEQ multiplex PCR; TCRdb holds only in-frame clones, not every one. The sample includes 25,000 to 40,000 clones, approximately 80% of them seen just once. The sequences come from PBMCs, collected after nivolumab (anti-PD-1) treatment. These receptors originate from a person between 35 and 79 years old with oral cavity squamous cell carcinoma.

This rearrangement joins TRBV28 to TRBJ1-5; D unclear. Trimming stripped 6 bases from V and 0 bases from J, with 3 bases between. CDR3 length: 12 amino acids. The V gene's germline CDR1 is MDHEN and CDR2 SYDVKM. The CDR3 region has the DNA TGTGCCAGCAGGCGTAGCAATCAGCCCCAGCATTTT. The encoded protein is CASRRSNQPQHF.

The chain couples TRBV28 to TRBJ2-2; a weak D match, TRBD2 (6 bases). CDR3 length: 15 amino acids. V lost 7 bases to trimming and J lost 1 base, with 13 bases between them. Germline values: CDR1 MDHEN, CDR2 SYDVKM. CDR3 sequence reads: CASMRRGWNTGELFF. The DNA for the CDR3 is TGTGCCAGCATGCGCCGGGGGTGGAACACCGGGGAGCTGTTTTTT.

There are a few counts of this clone. This chain joins TRBV7-6 and TRBJ1-2; D call uncertain. With 5 bases removed from V and 5 bases from J, the gap between germline ends came to 9 bases. Germline loops: CDR1 SGHVS, CDR2 FNYEAQ. This CDR3 has 12 residues. CDR3 in DNA: TGTGCCAGCAGCCTCGGGGATTATGGCTACACCTTC. Translated: CASSLGDYGYTF.

The chain combines TRBV4-2 with TRBJ1-3; a possible D gene is TRBD1 (5 bases). Germline assignment: CDR1 LGHNA and CDR2 YNFKEQ. V lost 0 bases and J 0 bases, leaving 9 bases between the germline ends. CDR3 size: 16 residues. This CDR3 is CASSQESGGSGNTIYF. CDR3 bases: TGTGCCAGCAGCCAAGAGTCCGGGGGCTCTGGAAACACCATATATTTT.

The chain has TRBV4-1 and TRBJ2-3; 7 bases agree with TRBD1. The CDR3 is 15 residues long. V was pared by 2 bases and J by 6 bases, with 8 bases of the junction left unmatched. Germline values: CDR1 MGHRA, CDR2 YSYEKL. The CDR3 nucleotides read TGCGCCAGCAGCCAATTGACAGGGAACGGCGATACGCAGTATTTT. The encoded protein is CASSQLTGNGDTQYF.

Only a few counts were recorded for this clone. The chain couples TRBV7-9 to TRBJ2-7, with 8 bases identical to TRBD2. The CDR3 runs 18 residues. Germline CDR1 reads SEHNR; CDR2 reads FQNEAQ (reference sequence). V lost 5 bases to trimming and J lost 0 bases; unmatched junction nucleotides: 15. As DNA, the CDR3 is TGTGCCAGCAGCGGCAATTCTCACGGGGGGGCGAGCTCCTACGAGCAGTACTTC. It encodes CASSGNSHGGASSYEQYF.

V is TRBV6-4 and J is TRBJ1-1; tentative D call: TRBD1 (6 bases). The CDR3 runs 14 residues. CDR1 MRHNA and CDR2 SNTAGT come from the germline V gene. V was pared by 2 bases and J by 4 bases, with 11 bases between. The CDR3 region has the DNA TGTGCCAGCAGTGACGGTGAAGGGGGCACTGAAGCTTTCTTT. This sequence encodes CASSDGEGGTEAFF.

The rearrangement joins TRBV10-3 to TRBJ2-7, with 7 bases that match TRBD1. Germline CDR1 is ENHRY and CDR2 is SYGVKD. The length of the CDR3 is 12 residues. The junction had 2 bases not matched to a gene; V was cut back by 4 bases and J by 5 bases. CDR3 amino acids: CAISGTGDEQYF. CDR3 DNA sequence: TGTGCCATCAGTGGGACAGGTGACGAGCAGTACTTC.

This chain links TRBV27 with TRBJ1-2, with 9 positions matching TRBD1. There are 14 residues in the CDR3. J was trimmed by 4 bases and V by 0 bases; bases with no gene match: 0. Germline CDR1 MNHEY, CDR2 SMNVEV (reference sequence). The CDR3 DNA reads TGTGCCAGCAGTTTATCGGGACAGGGCTATGGCTACACCTTC. This encodes CASSLSGQGYGYTF.

This clone was seen a handful of times. The rearrangement joins TRBV19 to TRBJ1-5; 9 bases align to TRBD1. Germline CDR1 LNHDA, CDR2 SQIVND (reference sequence). The trim removed 3 bases at V and 9 bases at J, leaving 9 bases unmatched. The CDR3 has 15 amino acids. This chain's CDR3 is CASSIIRDRESPQHF. The CDR3 DNA sequence: TGTGCCAGTAGTATTATCCGGGACAGGGAATCGCCCCAGCATTTT.

V usage is TRBV10-2 and J usage is TRBJ2-4, with 8 positions matching TRBD2. The germline CDR1 and CDR2 sequences are WSHSY and SAAADI. CDR3 length: 13 residues. V trimming: 6 bases; J trimming: 8 bases; junction bases outside the gene matches: 6. CDR3 nucleotide sequence: TGCGCCAGCAGCCCCGGGGGGGCCGACATTCAGTACTTC. Protein product: CASSPGGADIQYF.

The rearrangement joins TRBV5-1 to TRBJ2-3, with 7 bases aligning to TRBD1. Germline trimming cut 4 bases from V and 5 bases from J; bases unmatched to any gene: 7. The CDR3 is made up of 14 amino acids. Per the germline V gene, CDR1 is SGHRS and CDR2 is YFSETQ. This chain's CDR3 is CASSPTGAEDTQYF. CDR3 in DNA: TGCGCCAGCAGCCCTACAGGGGCAGAAGATACGCAGTATTTT.

This chain connects TRBV29-1 to TRBJ2-1; no firm D call. Trimming shortened V by 4 bases and J by 2 bases, and 3 bases separated the two germline ends. This CDR3 has 11 amino acids. Per germline, CDR1 SQVTM and CDR2 ANQGSEA. The CDR3 is CSVAAYNEQFF. The CDR3 DNA is TGCAGCGTTGCGGCCTACAATGAGCAGTTCTTC.

This clone was observed a few times. V is TRBV4-3 and J is TRBJ1-4; 8 bases align to TRBD1. V gave up 4 bases and J gave up 7 bases; unmatched junction bases: 8. The CDR3 has 15 amino acids. The germline CDR1 and CDR2 sequences are LGHNA and YSLEER. CDR3 sequence (DNA): TGCGCCAGCAGCCGAAGACAGGGGTGGCGTGAAAAACTGTTTTTT. This codes for CASSRRQGWREKLFF.

The rearrangement links TRBV6-1 to TRBJ2-5; D is undetermined. Germline assignment: CDR1 MNHNS and CDR2 SASEGT. The CDR3 length is 11 residues. V was cut by 6 bases and J by 2 bases, with 4 bases left in between. CDR3 amino acids: CASRVQETQYF. The CDR3 nucleotides read TGTGCCAGCAGGGTACAAGAGACCCAGTACTTC.

The chain carries TRBV10-3 and TRBJ1-1; possibly TRBD1 for D (5 bases). Germline CDR1 reads ENHRY; CDR2 reads SYGVKD. Trimming took off 0 bases at V and 0 bases at J, with 17 bases between the two ends. This CDR3 has 18 residues. This chain's CDR3 is CAISESSRALNMNTEAFF. In DNA form, the CDR3 reads TGTGCCATCAGTGAGTCGAGCAGGGCCCTAAATATGAACACTGAAGCTTTCTTT.

The count of this clone is one. The chain uses TRBV7-6 and TRBJ1-2, with TRBD1 matching 11 bases. Germline V CDR1 and CDR2: SGHVS, FNYEAQ. V was clipped by 1 base and J by 4 bases; unmatched bases: 2. The CDR3 is made up of 15 amino acids. CDR3 coding DNA: TGTGCCAGCAGCTTAGGGGGACAGGGGGTCTATGGCTACACCTTC. Amino acids: CASSLGGQGVYGYTF.